What follows are 13 T cell receptor beta chains derived from one specimen sequenced in a study of beta chain features in type 1 diabetes. General study findings and limits: TCRB CDR3 length was moderately but significantly reduced in all four CD4+ subsets of Type 1 diabetes patients.

For these TCRs, the target antigens are not known. Expressed TCRB transcripts were sequenced, since all the RNA that had been isolated was reverse transcribed. This table comes from immunoSEQ multiplex PCR, and its TCRdb copy is limited to in-frame clones, with some not included. Of fewer than 400,000 clones listed, roughly 8.8% were seen once; the top ten hold approximately 1%. The material sequenced was central memory CD4+ T cells from blood. The receptors stem from a man younger than 40 with type 1 diabetes.

This clone turned up a few times. This rearrangement joins TRBV4-3 to TRBJ2-1; D unclear. The V and J ends lost 0 bases and 4 bases respectively, with 10 bases between them. Per germline, CDR1 LGHNA and CDR2 YSLEER. The CDR3 length is 15 residues. CDR3 DNA sequence: TGCGCCAGCAGCCAAGATGGTTATGGATACAATGAGCAGTTCTTC. Its protein is CASSQDGYGYNEQFF.

The J gene is TRBJ2-2, the V gene TRBV4-1; D is perhaps TRBD1 or TRBD2 (5 bases each). V was pared by 4 bases and J by 7 bases, with 16 bases between. CDR3 size: 15 residues. Germline CDR1 and CDR2: MGHRA and YSYEKL. Here the CDR3 reads CASSLDGARVGELFF. The CDR3 nucleotides read TGCGCCAGCAGCCTTGACGGGGCAAGGGTCGGGGAGCTGTTTTTT.

This clone was recorded a few times. The gene calls are TRBV29-1 and TRBJ2-3; D is perhaps TRBD1 (5 bases). CDR3 length: 14 amino acids. Trimming took off 6 bases at V and 5 bases at J, with 18 bases between the two ends. Looked up from germline, CDR1 is SQVTM and CDR2 is ANQGSEA. The CDR3 region is CSVTGQGSRDTQYF. CDR3 in DNA: TGCAGCGTCACCGGCCAGGGTAGTAGAGATACGCAGTATTTT.

The chain is built from TRBV6-5 and TRBJ2-5; 9 nucleotides line up with TRBD2. V shed 8 bases and J 1 base; nucleotides not matched to a gene: 5. The CDR3 has 14 amino acids. CDR1 is MNHEY and CDR2 is SVGAGI in the germline V gene. CDR3 in DNA: TGTGCCAGCTCCTCGCGGGGGGGCCAAGAGACCCAGTACTTC. It specifies CASSSRGGQETQYF.

The chain joins TRBV10-1 to TRBJ2-3, with 11 bases identical to TRBD1. The CDR3 totals 15 residues. V shed 9 bases, J shed 4 bases, and the junction held 9 bases outside the gene matches. Germline loops: CDR1 WNHNN, CDR2 SYGVQD (reference sequence). CDR3 DNA sequence: TGCGCCAGTTCACCCCGGACAGGGGGCGCAGATACGCAGTATTTT. Encoded protein: CASSPRTGGADTQYF.

The J gene is TRBJ1-4, the V gene TRBV7-9; D remains unclear. This CDR3 spans 14 amino acids. Trimming stripped 5 bases from V and 7 bases from J, with 14 bases between. Germline CDR1 SEHNR, CDR2 FQNEAQ (reference sequence). The CDR3 coding sequence is TGTGCCAGCAGCCCAGAATTGATGGGTGAAAAACTGTTTTTT. It encodes CASSPELMGEKLFF.

This clone occurred many times. The chain couples TRBV28 to TRBJ1-3; D gene uncertain. V was trimmed by 5 bases and J by 0 bases, leaving 11 bases between them. Looked up from germline, CDR1 is MDHEN and CDR2 is SYDVKM. The CDR3 has 15 amino acids. The CDR3 loop reads CASSLTSSSGNTIYF. The CDR3 bases are TGTGCCAGCAGTCTTACTTCGAGCTCTGGAAACACCATATATTTT.

The chain has TRBV9 and TRBJ1-2; TRBD1 might be the D (6 bases). The ends were cut back, 6 bases at V and 6 bases at J, with 15 bases in the middle. Germline V lookup: CDR1 SGDLS, CDR2 YYNGEE. The CDR3 is 13 amino acids. CDR3 protein: CASNRDFGHGYTF. The CDR3 DNA reads as TGTGCCAGCAACAGGGACTTCGGCCATGGCTACACCTTC.

The genes are TRBV30 and TRBJ1-2; weak D call: TRBD1 (6 bases). Looked up from germline, CDR1 is GTSNPN and CDR2 is SVGIG (reference sequence). The CDR3 extends over 14 amino acids. Deletions cut 4 bases from V and 0 bases from J, with 12 bases between. CDR3 sequence (DNA): TGTGCCTGGACTCGGGGGCCAGCTAACTATGGCTACACCTTC. Encoded protein: CAWTRGPANYGYTF.

The gene calls are TRBV28 and TRBJ2-6; 7 bases align to TRBD1. Germline V gene sequence: CDR1 MDHEN, CDR2 SYDVKM. The CDR3 sequence is 17 residues long. With 5 bases clipped from V and 1 base from J, the junction kept 8 bases outside the gene matches. The CDR3 loop is CASSPGTVVSGANVLTF. The DNA of the CDR3 is TGTGCCAGCAGTCCCGGGACAGTCGTATCTGGGGCCAACGTCCTGACTTTC.

This clone has just a few counts. This sequence joins TRBV7-8 and TRBJ2-7; D is perhaps TRBD1 (6 bases). The CDR3 length is 13 residues. Germline V gives CDR1 SGHVS, CDR2 FQNEAQ. Trimming removed 4 bases at V and 2 bases at J, with 9 bases between. Here the CDR3 DNA reads TGTGCCAGCAGCTCAAACAGGGCCTACGAGCAGTACTTC. It encodes CASSSNRAYEQYF. Combining the CDR3 with reference TRBV7-8 and TRBJ2-7 gives the whole variable domain GAGVSQSPRYKVAKRGQDVALRCDPISGHVSLFWYQQALGQGPEFLTYFQNEAQLDKSGLPSDRFFAERPEGSVSTLKIQRTQQEDSAVYLCASSSNRAYEQYFGPGTRLTVT.

V is TRBV5-1 and J is TRBJ2-3; D uncertain. This CDR3 is 15 amino acids long. The V end was cut by 3 bases, the J end by 4 bases, with 15 bases between. Germline values: CDR1 SGHRS, CDR2 YFSETQ. The CDR3 nucleotides read TGCGCCAGCAGCTCCCGGGCCCAGAAGGCAGATACGCAGTATTTT. Translating it yields CASSSRAQKADTQYF.

Here the CDR3 DNA reads TGTGCCAGTAGTCTCCGGACGGCCGGGGAGCTGTTTTTT. This gives the protein CASSLRTAGELFF. This rearrangement joins TRBV19 to TRBJ2-2; D uncertain. Deletions cut 5 bases from V and 6 bases from J, with 10 bases between. The CDR3 loop spans 13 amino acids. Per germline, CDR1 LNHDA and CDR2 SQIVND (reference sequence).